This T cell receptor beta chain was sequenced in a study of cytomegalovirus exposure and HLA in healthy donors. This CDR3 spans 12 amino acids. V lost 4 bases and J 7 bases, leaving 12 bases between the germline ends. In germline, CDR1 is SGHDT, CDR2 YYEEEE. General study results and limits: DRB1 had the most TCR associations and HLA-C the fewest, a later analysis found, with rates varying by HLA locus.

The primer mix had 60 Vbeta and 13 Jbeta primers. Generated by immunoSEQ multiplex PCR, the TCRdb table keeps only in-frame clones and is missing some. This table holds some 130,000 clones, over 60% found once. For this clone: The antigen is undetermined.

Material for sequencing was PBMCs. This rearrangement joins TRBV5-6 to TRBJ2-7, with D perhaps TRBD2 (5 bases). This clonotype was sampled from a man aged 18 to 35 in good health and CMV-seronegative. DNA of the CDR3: TGTGCCAGCAGCGGAGGCGCGCGAGAGCAGTACTTC. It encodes CASSGGAREQYF.